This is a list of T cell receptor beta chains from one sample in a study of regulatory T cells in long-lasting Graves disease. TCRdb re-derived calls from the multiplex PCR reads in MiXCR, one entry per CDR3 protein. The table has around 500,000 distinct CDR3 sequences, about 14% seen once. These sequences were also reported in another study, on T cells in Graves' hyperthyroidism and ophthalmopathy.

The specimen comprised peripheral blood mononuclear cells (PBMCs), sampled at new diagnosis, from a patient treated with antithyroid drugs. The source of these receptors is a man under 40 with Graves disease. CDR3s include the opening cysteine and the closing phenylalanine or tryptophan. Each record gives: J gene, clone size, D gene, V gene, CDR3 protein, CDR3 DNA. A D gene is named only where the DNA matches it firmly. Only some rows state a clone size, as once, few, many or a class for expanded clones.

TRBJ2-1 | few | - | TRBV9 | CASSIRGGLAVNNEQFF | TGTGCCAGCAGCATCAGAGGGGGGCTAGCGGTAAACAATGAGCAGTTCTTC
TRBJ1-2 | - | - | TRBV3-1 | CASSHDPRGALYFNYGYTF | TGTGCCAGCAGCCACGACCCCCGGGGGGCGCTCTACTTCAACTATGGCTACACCTTC
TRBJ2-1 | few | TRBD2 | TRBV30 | CAWSVRPQGLARDEQFF | TGTGCCTGGAGTGTACGGCCTCAGGGACTAGCGAGGGATGAGCAGTTCTTC
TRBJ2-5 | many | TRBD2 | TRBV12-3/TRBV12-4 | CASSFVLAVQETQYF | TGTGCCAGCAGTTTCGTCCTAGCGGTTCAAGAGACCCAGTACTTC
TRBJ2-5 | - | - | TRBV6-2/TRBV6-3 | CASSYQGPAGLTQYF | TGTGCCAGCAGTTACCAGGGTCCTGCGGGTCTGACCCAGTACTTC
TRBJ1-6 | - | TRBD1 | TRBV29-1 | CSVRDRDTPLHF | TGCAGCGTTCGGGACAGGGACACACCCCTCCACTTT
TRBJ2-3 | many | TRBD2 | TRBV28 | CGSLAGDTDTQYF | TGTGGGTCCCTAGCGGGAGACACAGATACGCAGTATTTT
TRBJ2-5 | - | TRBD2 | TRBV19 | CASSKVAGGAETQYF | TGTGCCAGTAGTAAGGTAGCGGGAGGAGCAGAGACCCAGTACTTC
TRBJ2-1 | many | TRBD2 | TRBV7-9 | CASGLAGRGDEQFF | TGTGCCAGCGGACTAGCGGGTAGAGGCGATGAGCAGTTCTTC
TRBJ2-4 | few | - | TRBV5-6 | CASSLEGRWGAKNIQYF | TGTGCCAGCAGCTTGGAGGGGCGCTGGGGAGCCAAAAACATTCAGTACTTC
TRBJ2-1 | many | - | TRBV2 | CASSVGALLNEQFF | TGTGCCAGCAGTGTGGGGGCGCTTCTGAATGAGCAGTTCTTC
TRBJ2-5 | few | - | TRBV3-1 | CASSHDAQETQYF | TGTGCCAGCAGCCATGATGCCCAAGAGACCCAGTACTTC
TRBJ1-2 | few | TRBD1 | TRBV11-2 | CASSSLRGQGLIYGYTF | TGTGCCAGCAGCTCCCTTAGGGGACAGGGATTAATCTATGGCTACACCTTC
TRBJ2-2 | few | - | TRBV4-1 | CASSLGGARGGELFF | TGCGCCAGCAGCCTGGGGGGTGCGAGGGGCGGGGAGCTGTTTTTT
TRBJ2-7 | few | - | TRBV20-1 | CSASGGRGTYEQYF | TGCAGTGCGAGTGGAGGGAGGGGGACGTACGAGCAGTACTTC
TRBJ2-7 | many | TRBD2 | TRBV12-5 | CASGPPGLAGGPREQYF | TGTGCTAGTGGCCCGCCCGGACTAGCGGGAGGGCCGCGGGAGCAGTACTTC
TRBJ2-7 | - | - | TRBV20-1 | CSARVTAGSSYEQYF | TGCAGTGCTAGAGTAACAGCGGGCTCCTCCTACGAGCAGTACTTC
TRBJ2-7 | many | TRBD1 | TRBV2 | CAKGQGAEEQYF | TGTGCCAAAGGACAGGGGGCGGAGGAGCAGTACTTC
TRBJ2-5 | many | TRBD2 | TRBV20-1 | CSARGALAEETQYF | TGCAGTGCTAGAGGGGCACTAGCGGAAGAGACCCAGTACTTC
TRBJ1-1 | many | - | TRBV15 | CATGASENTEAFF | TGTGCCACGGGGGCGTCTGAGAACACTGAAGCTTTCTTT
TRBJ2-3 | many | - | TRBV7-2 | CASSHWGVTDTQYF | TGTGCCAGCAGCCACTGGGGAGTAACAGATACGCAGTATTTT
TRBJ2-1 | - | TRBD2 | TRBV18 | CASSRGTSGRASGNEQFF | TGTGCCAGCTCCCGGGGGACTAGCGGGAGGGCCTCTGGCAATGAGCAGTTCTTC
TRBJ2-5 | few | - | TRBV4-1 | CASSRSSDRKETQYF | TGCGCCAGCAGCCGGTCGTCGGACCGAAAAGAGACCCAGTACTTC
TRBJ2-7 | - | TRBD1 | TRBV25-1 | CASSPIPDRTYEQYF | TGTGCCAGCAGTCCCATCCCGGACAGGACCTACGAGCAGTACTTC
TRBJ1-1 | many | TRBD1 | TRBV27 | CASSAGGRTEAFF | TGTGCCAGCAGCGCAGGGGGCCGCACTGAAGCTTTCTTT
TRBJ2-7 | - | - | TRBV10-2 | CASCDWAYEQYF | TGCGCCAGCTGCGACTGGGCCTACGAGCAGTACTTC
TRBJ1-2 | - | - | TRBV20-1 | CSARDIYYGYTF | TGCAGTGCTAGGGACATCTACTATGGCTACACCTTC
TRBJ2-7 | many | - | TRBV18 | CASSPPGDYEQYF | TGTGCCAGCTCACCACCGGGGGACTACGAGCAGTACTTC
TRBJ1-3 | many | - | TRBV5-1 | CASSMDRAHSGNTIYF | TGCGCCAGCAGCATGGACCGGGCCCACTCTGGAAACACCATATATTTT